This T cell receptor beta chain was obtained from a study of T cell responses to AZD1222 COVID-19 vaccine. Study outcomes and limitations: Dominant at 160-218 and 743-854, vaccine-associated CD4 TCRs also spanned spike.

This table comes from immunoSEQ multiplex PCR, and its TCRdb copy is limited to in-frame clones, with some not included. The table lists fewer than 95,000 clones, around 91% of them singletons. Trimming left V 4 bases short and J 13 bases short, with 18 bases between. The CDR3 runs 13 residues. Looked up from germline, CDR1 is SGDLS and CDR2 is YYNGEE. About this clone: Its antigen is still unknown.

V usage is TRBV9 and J usage is TRBJ2-4; weak D call: TRBD1 (6 bases). The sequencing here drew on peripheral blood, taken on day 0 of AZD1222 vaccination. The clonotype originates from an adult in good health. The CDR3 DNA follows: TGTGCCAGCAGCCGGGACACCGGGTCAATCCAGTACTTC. This gives the protein CASSRDTGSIQYF.